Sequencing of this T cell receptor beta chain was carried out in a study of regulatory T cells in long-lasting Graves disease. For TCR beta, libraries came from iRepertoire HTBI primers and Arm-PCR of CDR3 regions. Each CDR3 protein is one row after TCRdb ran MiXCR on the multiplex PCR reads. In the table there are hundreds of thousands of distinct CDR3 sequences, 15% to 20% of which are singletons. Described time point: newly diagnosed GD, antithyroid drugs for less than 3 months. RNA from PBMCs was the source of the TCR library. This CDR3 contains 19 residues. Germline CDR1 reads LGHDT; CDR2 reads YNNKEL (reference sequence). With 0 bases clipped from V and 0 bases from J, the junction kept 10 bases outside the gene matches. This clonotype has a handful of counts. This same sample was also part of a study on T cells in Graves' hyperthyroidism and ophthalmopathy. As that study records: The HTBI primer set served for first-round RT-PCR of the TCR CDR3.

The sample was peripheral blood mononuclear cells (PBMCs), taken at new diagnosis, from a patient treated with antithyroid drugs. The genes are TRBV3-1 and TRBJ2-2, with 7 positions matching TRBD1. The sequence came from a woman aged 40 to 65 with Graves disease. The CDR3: CASSQDLGTALANTGELFF. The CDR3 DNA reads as TGTGCCAGCAGCCAAGACTTAGGGACAGCCCTGGCGAACACCGGGGAGCTGTTTTTT.